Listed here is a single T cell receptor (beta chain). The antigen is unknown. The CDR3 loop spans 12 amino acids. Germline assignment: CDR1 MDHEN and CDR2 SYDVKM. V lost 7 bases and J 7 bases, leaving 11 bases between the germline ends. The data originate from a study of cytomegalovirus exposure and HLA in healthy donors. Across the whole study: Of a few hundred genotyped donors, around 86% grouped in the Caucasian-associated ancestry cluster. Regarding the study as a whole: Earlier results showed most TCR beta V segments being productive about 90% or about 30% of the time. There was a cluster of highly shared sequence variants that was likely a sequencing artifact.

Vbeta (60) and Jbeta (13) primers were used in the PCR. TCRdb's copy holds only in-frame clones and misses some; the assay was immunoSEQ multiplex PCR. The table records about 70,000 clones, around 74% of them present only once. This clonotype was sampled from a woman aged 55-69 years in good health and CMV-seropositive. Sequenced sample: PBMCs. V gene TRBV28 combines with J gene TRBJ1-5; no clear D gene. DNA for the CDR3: TGTGCCAGCACAGGTACCTGGCAGCCCCAGCATTTT. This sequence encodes CASTGTWQPQHF.